This passage covers 20 T cell receptor beta chains from one sample sequenced in a study of response to subunit inactivated influenza vaccine. TCRdb independently ran MiXCR on the RT-PCR reads; one entry per CDR3 protein. Among around 580,000 distinct CDR3 sequences listed, approximately 10% were seen once. Sequencing was performed on PBMCs from blood, taken on the day of vaccination. The receptor source for this set is a middle-aged man who received an inactivated influenza vaccine.

The CDR3 region has the DNA TGCAGTGCTAGTCAGGGGCCGAACACCGGGGAGCTGTTTTTT. Translating it yields CSASQGPNTGELFF. The chain employs TRBV20-1 and TRBJ2-2; D perhaps matches TRBD1 (6 bases). V lost 3 bases and J lost 0, with 8 bases in between. CDR1 and CDR2 from the germline V gene are DFQATT and SNEGSKA (reference sequence). This CDR3 is built from 14 residues.

This clonotype was counted a few times. The genes are TRBV29-1 and TRBJ2-3; D gene unclear. The germline gives CDR1 SQVTM, CDR2 ANQGSEA. Trimming removed 0 bases at V and 5 bases at J, with 9 bases between. The CDR3 runs 13 residues. This chain's CDR3 is CSVEDRQLDTQYF. CDR3 in DNA: TGCAGCGTTGAAGATCGCCAGCTAGATACGCAGTATTTT.

This clonotype showed up just a few times. This rearrangement joins TRBV27 to TRBJ2-7; D gene uncertain. The CDR3 sequence is 14 residues long. Germline CDR1 MNHEY, CDR2 SMNVEV (reference sequence). Trimming shortened V by 1 base and J by 0 bases, and 7 bases separated the two germline ends. CDR3 amino acids: CASSLFSPSYEQYF. DNA for the CDR3: TGTGCCAGCAGTTTATTCAGCCCCTCCTACGAGCAGTACTTC.

This clonotype was picked up many times. V gene TRBV10-3 combines with J gene TRBJ1-2; D is possibly TRBD1 (5 bases). V dropped 0 bases and J dropped 7 bases, with 15 bases sitting between them. The CDR3 is 15 amino acids. The V gene's germline CDR1 is ENHRY and CDR2 SYGVKD. The CDR3 loop is CAISESGNSQGGYTF. In DNA form, the CDR3 reads TGTGCCATCAGTGAGTCTGGGAACAGCCAGGGTGGCTACACCTTC.

This clonotype was counted ten times or more. The chain is built from TRBV29-1 and TRBJ2-7, with D unresolved. The CDR3 is made up of 11 amino acids. Germline CDR1 and CDR2: SQVTM and ANQGSEA. Between the trimmed V and J ends, which lost 2 bases and 5 bases, there was a span of 7 bases. CDR3 nucleotide sequence: TGCAGCGTTGAAAAGTTTGACGAGCAGTACTTC. It is translated as CSVEKFDEQYF.

As to this clonotype: The junction departs from the called germline gene at one end, perhaps through a read error. CDR3 coding DNA: TGTGCCAGCAGTACAGGGAGGAAGGGGGTCTTC. The encoded protein is CASSTGRKGVF. J is TRBJ2-1 and V is TRBV12-3 or TRBV12-4; D may match TRBD1 or TRBD2 (6 bases each). The CDR3 is made up of 11 amino acids.

The table lists this clonotype with many counts. The chain recombines TRBV7-9 with TRBJ2-7; TRBD2 agrees at 15 bases. CDR1 SEHNR and CDR2 FQNEAQ come from the germline V gene (reference sequence). The CDR3 spans 17 residues. After removal of 5 bases from V and 7 bases from J, the junction contained 12 bases not matched to a gene. CDR3 sequence (DNA): TGTGCCAGCAGCCACCGCGGACTAGCGGGAGGGCCAAAAGAGCAGTACTTC. Residues: CASSHRGLAGGPKEQYF.

The table lists this clonotype with many counts. The V gene is TRBV20-1, the J gene TRBJ2-1; 8 nucleotides line up with TRBD1. The germline V gene encodes CDR1 DFQATT and CDR2 SNEGSKA (reference sequence). The CDR3 covers 15 residues. The ends lost 3 bases at V and 3 bases at J; junction bases unmatched: 7. CDR3 sequence (DNA): TGCAGTGCTAGGACGCGACAGGGGTACTACAATGAGCAGTTCTTC. Its translation: CSARTRQGYYNEQFF.

The chain carries TRBV7-9 and TRBJ2-5; the match to TRBD1 covers 9 bases. The CDR3 is 15 residues long. Germline V gives CDR1 SEHNR, CDR2 FQNEAQ (reference sequence). The junction had 5 bases not matched to a gene; V was cut back by 1 base and J by 5 bases. CDR3 coding DNA: TGTGCCAGCAGCTTAGTGGACAGGGGATGGGAGACCCAGTACTTC. Amino acids: CASSLVDRGWETQYF.

V usage is TRBV7-9 and J usage is TRBJ1-4, with 7 bases aligning to TRBD1. The CDR3 totals 15 residues. Germline assignment: CDR1 SEHNR and CDR2 FQNEAQ (reference sequence). The V and J ends lost 2 bases and 7 bases, in that order; junction bases with no gene match: 7. CDR3 sequence (DNA): TGTGCCAGCAGCTTAACCGGGACAGCCATTGAAAAACTGTTTTTT. The encoded protein is CASSLTGTAIEKLFF.

This clonotype came up a few times. The chain is built from TRBV7-9 and TRBJ2-1; weak D call: TRBD2 (5 bases). V dropped 2 bases and J dropped 5 bases, with 13 bases sitting between them. The CDR3 spans 15 residues. Germline V CDR1 and CDR2: SEHNR, FQNEAQ (reference sequence). As DNA, the CDR3 is TGTGCCAGCAGCTTAAGGACTGGTAGTGACAATGAGCAGTTCTTC. This encodes CASSLRTGSDNEQFF.

The V call is TRBV25-1, the J call TRBJ1-1, with TRBD1 matching 12 bases. This CDR3 has 17 residues. Germline CDR1 reads MGHDK; CDR2 reads SYGVNS. Unmatched junction bases numbered 12, after V lost 5 bases and J lost 5 bases. The CDR3, as DNA: TGTGCCAGCAGTAGCGGGACAGGGGGCCCGGTGAGGACTGAAGCTTTCTTT. This translates into CASSSGTGGPVRTEAFF.

This clonotype showed up just a few times. The V call is TRBV19, the J call TRBJ1-1; a possible D gene is TRBD1 (6 bases). The germline V and J ends were trimmed by 5 bases and 5 bases, with 15 bases remaining between them. The germline CDR1 and CDR2 sequences are LNHDA and SQIVND (reference sequence). This CDR3 region has 14 residues. Here the CDR3 reads CASSLGRGITEAFF. The DNA for the CDR3 is TGTGCCAGTAGTCTCGGCAGGGGAATAACTGAAGCTTTCTTT.

The chain is built from TRBV30 and TRBJ1-1; D not certain. The germline V gene has CDR1 GTSNPN and CDR2 SVGIG (reference sequence). V was shortened by 4 bases and J by 1 base, with 7 bases between the two germline ends. The CDR3 contains 12 residues. CDR3 amino acids: CAWNWGNTEAFF. The CDR3 region has the DNA TGTGCCTGGAATTGGGGGAACACTGAAGCTTTCTTT.

This clonotype was detected a few times. This rearrangement joins TRBV6-1 to TRBJ2-3, with 13 bases aligning to TRBD2. CDR3 length: 14 amino acids. Germline lookup yields CDR1 MNHNS and CDR2 SASEGT. The trim removed 7 bases at V and 4 bases at J, leaving 2 bases unmatched. The CDR3 sequence is CASTGLAGADTQYF. The DNA of the CDR3 is TGTGCCAGCACTGGACTAGCGGGAGCAGATACGCAGTATTTT.

This clonotype was seen a handful of times. The chain couples TRBV29-1 to TRBJ2-7, with TRBD1 matching over 7 bases. The CDR3 runs to 15 residues. CDR1 is SQVTM and CDR2 is ANQGSEA in the germline V gene. Trimming at V came to 7 bases and at J to 0 bases, leaving 12 bases not matched to a gene. CDR3 in amino acids: CSARWGTAVSYEQYF. For the CDR3, the DNA is TGCAGCGCACGTTGGGGGACAGCGGTCTCCTACGAGCAGTACTTC.

This clonotype was recorded a few times. J is TRBJ2-2 and V is TRBV11-2; D assignment may be TRBD1 or TRBD2 (6 bases each). The germline gives CDR1 SGHAT, CDR2 FQNNGV. V was cut by 3 bases and J by 1 base, with 18 bases left in between. The CDR3 is 18 amino acids. The CDR3 DNA is TGTGCCAGCAGCTTGTCGGGGGCCCTACGAGTGAACACCGGGGAGCTGTTTTTT. As protein: CASSLSGALRVNTGELFF.

This clonotype occurred a few times. The rearrangement joins TRBV7-9 to TRBJ1-1, with D maybe TRBD1 (6 bases). Trimming cost V 0 bases and J 0 bases, with 8 bases left between them. CDR1 is SEHNR, CDR2 FQNEAQ, per germline (reference sequence). This CDR3 comprises 15 residues. CDR3 nucleotide sequence: TGTGCCAGCAGCTTAGCAGGGGGATTGAACACTGAAGCTTTCTTT. Its protein product is CASSLAGGLNTEAFF. The full variable domain, in which reference TRBV7-9 and TRBJ1-1 provide the parts outside the CDR3, is DTGVSQNPRHKITKRGQNVTFRCDPISEHNRLYWYRQTLGQGPEFLTYFQNEAQLEKSRLLSDRFSAERPKGSFSTLEIQRTEQGDSAMYLCASSLAGGLNTEAFFGQGTRLTVV.

The DNA of the CDR3 is TGTGCCACCTCCCCGCGGGAATACTACAATGAGCAGTTCTTC. It translates to CATSPREYYNEQFF. The V call is TRBV6-2 or TRBV6-3, the J call TRBJ2-1; D might be TRBD2 (6 bases). The CDR3 has 14 residues. Germline V lookup: CDR1 MNHEY, CDR2 SVGEGT. Trimming left V 10 bases short and J 3 bases short, with 16 bases between.

The chain carries TRBV20-1 and TRBJ1-1; D is unclear. Germline V CDR1 and CDR2: DFQATT, SNEGSKA (reference sequence). The CDR3 has 13 residues. The V and J ends lost 3 bases and 1 base respectively, with 9 bases between them. CDR3 DNA: TGCAGTGCTAGGGTCAGTGGGAACACTGAAGCTTTCTTT. It specifies CSARVSGNTEAFF.